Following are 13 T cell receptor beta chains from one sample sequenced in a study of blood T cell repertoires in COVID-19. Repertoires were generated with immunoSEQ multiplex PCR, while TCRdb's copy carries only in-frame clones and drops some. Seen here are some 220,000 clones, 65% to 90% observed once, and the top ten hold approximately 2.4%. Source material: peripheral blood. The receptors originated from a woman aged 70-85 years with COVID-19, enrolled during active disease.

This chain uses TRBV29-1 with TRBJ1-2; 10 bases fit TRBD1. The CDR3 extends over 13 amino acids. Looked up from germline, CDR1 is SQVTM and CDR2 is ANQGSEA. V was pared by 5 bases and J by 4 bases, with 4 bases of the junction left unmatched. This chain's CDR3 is CSVRDRGFYGYTF. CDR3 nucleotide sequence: TGCAGCGTTAGGGACAGGGGCTTCTATGGCTACACCTTC.

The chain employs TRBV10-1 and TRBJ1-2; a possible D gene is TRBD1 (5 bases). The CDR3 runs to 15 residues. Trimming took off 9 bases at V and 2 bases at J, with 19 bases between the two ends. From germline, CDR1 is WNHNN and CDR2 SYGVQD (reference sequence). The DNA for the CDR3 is TGCGCCAGTAATTCACAGGCGGACCTAAACTATGGCTACACCTTC. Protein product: CASNSQADLNYGYTF.

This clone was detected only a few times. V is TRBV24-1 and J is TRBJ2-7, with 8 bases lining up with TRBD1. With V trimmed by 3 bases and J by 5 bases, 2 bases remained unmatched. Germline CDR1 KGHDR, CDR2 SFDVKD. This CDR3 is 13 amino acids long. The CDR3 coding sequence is TGTGCCACCAGTGATCCGGACAGGGACGAGCAGTACTTC. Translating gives CATSDPDRDEQYF.

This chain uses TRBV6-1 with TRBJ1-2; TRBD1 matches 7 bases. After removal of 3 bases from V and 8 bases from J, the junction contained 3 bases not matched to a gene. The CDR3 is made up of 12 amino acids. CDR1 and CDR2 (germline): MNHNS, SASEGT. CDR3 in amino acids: CASSDRTGGYTF. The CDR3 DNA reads TGTGCCAGCAGTGATAGGACAGGAGGCTACACCTTC.

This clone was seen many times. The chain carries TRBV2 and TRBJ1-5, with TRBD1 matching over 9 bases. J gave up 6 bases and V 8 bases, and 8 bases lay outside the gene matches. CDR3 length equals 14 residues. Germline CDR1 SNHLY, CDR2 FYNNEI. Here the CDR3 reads CASGDDRGFQPQHF. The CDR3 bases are TGTGCCAGCGGGGACGACAGGGGGTTTCAGCCCCAGCATTTT.

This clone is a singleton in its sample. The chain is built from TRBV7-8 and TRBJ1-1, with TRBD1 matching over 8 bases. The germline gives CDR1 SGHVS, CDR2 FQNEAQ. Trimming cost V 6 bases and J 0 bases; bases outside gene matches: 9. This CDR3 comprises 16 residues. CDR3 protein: CASRRTAGGMNTEAFF. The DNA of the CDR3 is TGTGCCAGCAGACGGACCGCAGGGGGCATGAACACTGAAGCTTTCTTT.

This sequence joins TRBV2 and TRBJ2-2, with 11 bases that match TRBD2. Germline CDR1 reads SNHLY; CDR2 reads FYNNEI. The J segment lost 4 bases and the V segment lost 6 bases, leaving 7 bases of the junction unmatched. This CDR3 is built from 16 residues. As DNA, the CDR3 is TGTGCCAGCAGCGGATATAGCGGGAGGGGCACCGGGGAGCTGTTTTTT. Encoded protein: CASSGYSGRGTGELFF.

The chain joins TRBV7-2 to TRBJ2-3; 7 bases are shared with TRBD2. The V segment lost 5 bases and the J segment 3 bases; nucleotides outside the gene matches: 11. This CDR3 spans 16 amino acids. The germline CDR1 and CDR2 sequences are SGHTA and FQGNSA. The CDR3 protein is CASSAQSQRGTDTQYF. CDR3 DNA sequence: TGTGCCAGCAGCGCCCAGTCCCAGCGGGGAACAGATACGCAGTATTTT. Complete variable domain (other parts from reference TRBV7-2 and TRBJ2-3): GAGVSQSPSNKVTEKGKDVELRCDPISGHTALYWYRQSLGQGLEFLIYFQGNSAPDKSGLPSDRFSAERTGGSVSTLTIQRTQQEDSAVYLCASSAQSQRGTDTQYFGPGTRLTVL.

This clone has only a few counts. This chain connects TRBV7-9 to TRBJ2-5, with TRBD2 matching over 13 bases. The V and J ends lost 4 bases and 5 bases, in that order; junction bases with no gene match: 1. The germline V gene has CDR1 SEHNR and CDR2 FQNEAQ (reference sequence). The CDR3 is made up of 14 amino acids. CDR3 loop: CASSSTSGGETQYF. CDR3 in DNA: TGTGCCAGCAGCTCGACTAGCGGGGGGGAGACCCAGTACTTC. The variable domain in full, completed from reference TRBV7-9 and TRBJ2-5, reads DTGVSQNPRHKITKRGQNVTFRCDPISEHNRLYWYRQTLGQGPEFLTYFQNEAQLEKSRLLSDRFSAERPKGSFSTLEIQRTEQGDSAMYLCASSSTSGGETQYFGPGTRLLVL.

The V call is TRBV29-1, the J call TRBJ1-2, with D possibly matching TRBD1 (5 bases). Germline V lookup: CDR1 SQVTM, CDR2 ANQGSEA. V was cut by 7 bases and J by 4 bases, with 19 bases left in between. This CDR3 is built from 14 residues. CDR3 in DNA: TGCAGCGCCGGCGGGTTCAGGGCGAGCTATGGCTACACCTTC. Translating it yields CSAGGFRASYGYTF.

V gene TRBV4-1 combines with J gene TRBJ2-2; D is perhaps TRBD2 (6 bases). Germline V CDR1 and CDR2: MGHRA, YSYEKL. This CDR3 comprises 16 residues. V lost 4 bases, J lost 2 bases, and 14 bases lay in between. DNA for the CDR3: TGCGCCAGCAGCCCTATGATTGGGACTAACACCGGGGAGCTGTTTTTT. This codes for CASSPMIGTNTGELFF.

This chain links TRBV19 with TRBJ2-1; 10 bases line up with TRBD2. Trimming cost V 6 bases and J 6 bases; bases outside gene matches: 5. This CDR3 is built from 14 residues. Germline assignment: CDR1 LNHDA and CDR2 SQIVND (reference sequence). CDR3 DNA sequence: TGTGCCAGTAGCCCTCTAGCGGGAGTCAATGAGCAGTTCTTC. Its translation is CASSPLAGVNEQFF.

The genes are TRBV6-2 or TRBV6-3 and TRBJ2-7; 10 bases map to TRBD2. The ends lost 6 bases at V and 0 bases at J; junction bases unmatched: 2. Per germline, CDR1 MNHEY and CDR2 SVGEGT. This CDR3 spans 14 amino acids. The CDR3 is CASRPSGSSYEQYF. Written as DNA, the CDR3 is TGTGCCAGCAGGCCTAGCGGGAGCTCCTACGAGCAGTACTTC.